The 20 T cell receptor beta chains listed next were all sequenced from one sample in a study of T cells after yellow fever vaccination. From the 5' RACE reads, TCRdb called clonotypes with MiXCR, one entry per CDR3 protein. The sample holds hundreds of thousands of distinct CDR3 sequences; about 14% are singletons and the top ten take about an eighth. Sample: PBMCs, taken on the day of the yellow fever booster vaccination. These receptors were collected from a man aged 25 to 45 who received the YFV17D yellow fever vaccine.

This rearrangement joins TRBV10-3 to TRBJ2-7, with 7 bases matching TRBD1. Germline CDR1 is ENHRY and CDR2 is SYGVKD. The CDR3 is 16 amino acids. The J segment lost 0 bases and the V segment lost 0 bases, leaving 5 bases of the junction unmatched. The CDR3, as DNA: TGTGCCATCAGTGAGTCGACGAAGGGGGCCTCCTACGAGCAGTACTTC. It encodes CAISESTKGASYEQYF.

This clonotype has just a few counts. DNA for the CDR3: TGTGCCAGCAGCCAGCGAGGGGGGAAGGAGACCCAGTACTTC. It specifies CASSQRGGKETQYF. This rearrangement joins TRBV3-1 to TRBJ2-5; D may be TRBD1 or TRBD2 (6 bases each). CDR3 length: 14 residues. The V end lost 3 bases, the J end lost 5 bases, and 13 bases lay between the germline ends. Germline V gene sequence: CDR1 LGHDT, CDR2 YNNKEL (reference sequence).

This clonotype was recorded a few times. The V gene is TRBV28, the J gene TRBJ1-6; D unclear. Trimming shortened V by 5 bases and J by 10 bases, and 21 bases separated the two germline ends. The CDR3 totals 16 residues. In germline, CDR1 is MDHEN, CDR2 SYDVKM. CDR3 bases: TGTGCCAGCAGTGAAACAGTAATCCTCCGTAACTCACCCCTCCACTTT. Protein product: CASSETVILRNSPLHF.

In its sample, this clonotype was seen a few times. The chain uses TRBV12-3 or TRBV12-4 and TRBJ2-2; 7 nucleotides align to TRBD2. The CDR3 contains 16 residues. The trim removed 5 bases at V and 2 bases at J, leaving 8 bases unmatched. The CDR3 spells CASSPRDYVNTGELFF. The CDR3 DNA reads TGTGCCAGCAGTCCCCGGGACTACGTAAACACCGGGGAGCTGTTTTTT.

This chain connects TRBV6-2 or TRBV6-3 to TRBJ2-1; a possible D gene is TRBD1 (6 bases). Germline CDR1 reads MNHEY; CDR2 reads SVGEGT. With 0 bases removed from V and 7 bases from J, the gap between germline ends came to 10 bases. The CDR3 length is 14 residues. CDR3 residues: CASSYSGTGNEQFF. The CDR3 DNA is TGTGCCAGCAGTTACTCGGGCACAGGGAATGAGCAGTTCTTC.

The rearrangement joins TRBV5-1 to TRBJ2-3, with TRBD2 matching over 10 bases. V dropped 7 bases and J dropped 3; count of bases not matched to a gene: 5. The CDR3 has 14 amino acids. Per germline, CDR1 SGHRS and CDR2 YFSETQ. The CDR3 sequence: CASGTSGKTDTQYF. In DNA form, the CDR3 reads TGCGCCAGCGGAACTAGCGGGAAGACAGATACGCAGTATTTT.

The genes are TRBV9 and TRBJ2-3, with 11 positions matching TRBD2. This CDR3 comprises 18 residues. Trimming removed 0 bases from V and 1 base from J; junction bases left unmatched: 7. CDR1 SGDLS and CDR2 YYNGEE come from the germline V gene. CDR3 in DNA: TGTGCCAGCAGCGTAGAGGGTGGGACTAGCGGTCGCACAGATACGCAGTATTTT. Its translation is CASSVEGGTSGRTDTQYF.

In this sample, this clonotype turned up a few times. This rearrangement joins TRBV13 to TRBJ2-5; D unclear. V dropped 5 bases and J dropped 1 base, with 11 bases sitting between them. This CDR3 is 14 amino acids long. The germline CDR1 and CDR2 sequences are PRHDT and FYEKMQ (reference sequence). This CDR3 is CASSMSLLQETQYF. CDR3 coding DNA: TGTGCCAGCAGCATGTCTTTACTCCAAGAGACCCAGTACTTC.

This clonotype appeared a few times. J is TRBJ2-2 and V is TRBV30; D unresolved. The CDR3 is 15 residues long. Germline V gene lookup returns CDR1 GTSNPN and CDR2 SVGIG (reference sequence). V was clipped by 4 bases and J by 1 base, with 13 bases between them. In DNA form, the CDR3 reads TGTGCCTGGATAACCCCATGGGTGAACACCGGGGAGCTGTTTTTT. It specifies CAWITPWVNTGELFF.

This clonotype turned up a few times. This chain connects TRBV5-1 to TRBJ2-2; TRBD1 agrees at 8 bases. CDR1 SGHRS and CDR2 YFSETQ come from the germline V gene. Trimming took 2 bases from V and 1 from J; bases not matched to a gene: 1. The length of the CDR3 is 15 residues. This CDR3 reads CASSFGQGNTGELFF. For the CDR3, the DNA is TGCGCCAGCAGCTTTGGACAGGGGAACACCGGGGAGCTGTTTTTT.

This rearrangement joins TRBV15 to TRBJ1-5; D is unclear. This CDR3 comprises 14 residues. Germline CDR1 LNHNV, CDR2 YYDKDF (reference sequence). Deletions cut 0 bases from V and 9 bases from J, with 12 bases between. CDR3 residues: CATSRELSAGPQHF. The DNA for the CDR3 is TGTGCCACCAGCAGAGAACTGTCAGCAGGGCCCCAGCATTTT.

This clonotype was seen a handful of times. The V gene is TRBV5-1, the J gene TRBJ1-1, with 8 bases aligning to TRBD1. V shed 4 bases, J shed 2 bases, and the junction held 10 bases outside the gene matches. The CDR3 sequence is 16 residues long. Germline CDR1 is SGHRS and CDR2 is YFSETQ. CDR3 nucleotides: TGCGCCAGCAGCCCCCTGCAGGGGGCGGTTAACACTGAAGCTTTCTTT. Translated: CASSPLQGAVNTEAFF.

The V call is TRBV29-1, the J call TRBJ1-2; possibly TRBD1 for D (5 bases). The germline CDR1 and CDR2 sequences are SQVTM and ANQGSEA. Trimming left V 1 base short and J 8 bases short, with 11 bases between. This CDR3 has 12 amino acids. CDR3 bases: TGCAGCGTTGAAGGGGGACCTCGGGGCTACACCTTC. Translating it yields CSVEGGPRGYTF.

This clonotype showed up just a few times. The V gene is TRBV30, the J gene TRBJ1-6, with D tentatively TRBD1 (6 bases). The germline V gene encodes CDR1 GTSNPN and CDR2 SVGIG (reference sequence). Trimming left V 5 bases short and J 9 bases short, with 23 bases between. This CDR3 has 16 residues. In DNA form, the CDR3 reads TGTGCCTGGCGGGTCCAGGGGCAAATTACTTTTTCACCCCTCCACTTT. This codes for CAWRVQGQITFSPLHF. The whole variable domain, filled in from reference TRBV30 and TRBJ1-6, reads SQTIHQWPATLVQPVGSPLSLECTVEGTSNPNLYWYRQAAGRGLQLLFYSVGIGQISSEVPQNLSASRPQDRQFILSSKKLLLSDSGFYLCAWRVQGQITFSPLHFGNGTRLTVT.

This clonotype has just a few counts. CDR3: CSARDPYGSSYNEQFF. The CDR3 DNA reads TGCAGTGCTAGAGATCCGTACGGGAGCTCCTACAATGAGCAGTTCTTC. This chain connects TRBV20-1 to TRBJ2-1; possibly TRBD2 for D (6 bases). The CDR3 sequence is 16 residues long. In germline, CDR1 is DFQATT, CDR2 SNEGSKA (reference sequence). Trimming removed 0 bases from V and 0 bases from J, with 12 bases in between.

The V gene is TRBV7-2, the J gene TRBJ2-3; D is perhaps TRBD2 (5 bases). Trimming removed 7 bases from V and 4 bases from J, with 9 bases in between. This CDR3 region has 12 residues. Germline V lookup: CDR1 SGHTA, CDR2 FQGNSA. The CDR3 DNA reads TGTGCCAGCACCGACTACGCAGATACGCAGTATTTT. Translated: CASTDYADTQYF.

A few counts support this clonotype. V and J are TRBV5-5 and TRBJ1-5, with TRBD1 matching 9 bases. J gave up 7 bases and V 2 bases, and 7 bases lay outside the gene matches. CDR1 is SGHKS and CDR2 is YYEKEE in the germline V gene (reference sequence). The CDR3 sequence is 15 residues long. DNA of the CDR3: TGTGCCAGCAGCTTAGCGACAGGGGGTGAGCAGCCCCAGCATTTT. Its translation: CASSLATGGEQPQHF.

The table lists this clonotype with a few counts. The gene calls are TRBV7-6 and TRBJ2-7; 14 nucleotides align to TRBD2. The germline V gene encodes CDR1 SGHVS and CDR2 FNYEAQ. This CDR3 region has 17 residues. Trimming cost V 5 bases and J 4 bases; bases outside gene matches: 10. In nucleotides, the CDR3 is TGTGCCAGCAGCGCGACTAGCGGGAGGGCGTTAGTGTACGAGCAGTACTTC. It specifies CASSATSGRALVYEQYF.

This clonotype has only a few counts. Here the CDR3 reads CASSENPGNYQPQHF. The CDR3 DNA reads TGTGCCAGCAGTGAAAATCCAGGGAACTATCAGCCCCAGCATTTT. The chain employs TRBV6-1 and TRBJ1-5; tentative D call: TRBD1 (5 bases). Trimming removed 2 bases at V and 5 bases at J, with 13 bases between. CDR3 size: 15 residues. Germline lookup yields CDR1 MNHNS and CDR2 SASEGT.

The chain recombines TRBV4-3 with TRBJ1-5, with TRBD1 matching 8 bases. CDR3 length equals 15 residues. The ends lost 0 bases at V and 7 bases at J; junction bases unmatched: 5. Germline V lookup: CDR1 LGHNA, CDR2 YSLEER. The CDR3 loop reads CASSQEAGGSQPQHF. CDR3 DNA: TGCGCCAGCAGCCAAGAGGCAGGGGGCAGCCAGCCCCAGCATTTT.